The clone carrying this T cell receptor beta chain has a handful of counts. Its antigen is unknown. This entry comes from a study of response to subunit inactivated influenza vaccine. The study's findings and limits: After each seasonal influenza vaccination, few new T cells are recruited, the authors suggested.

TCRdb re-derived calls from the RT-PCR reads in MiXCR, one entry per CDR3 protein. Of approximately 700,000 distinct CDR3 sequences in the sample, 15% to 19% were seen once. After removal of 2 bases from V and 6 bases from J, the junction contained 7 bases not matched to a gene. The germline V gene encodes CDR1 SGHVS and CDR2 FQNEAQ. CDR3 length: 15 residues. The V call is TRBV7-8, the J call TRBJ2-5; 9 nucleotides align to TRBD2. This sample comprised PBMCs from blood, obtained 11 to 12 days after vaccination. This clonotype was sampled from a man aged 45-60 years who received an inactivated influenza vaccine. The CDR3 region is CASSLRREGRKTQYF. CDR3 DNA: TGTGCCAGCAGCTTACGGCGGGAGGGCCGGAAGACCCAGTACTTC.